The 23 T cell receptor beta chains listed next were all sequenced from one sample in a study of patients and donors after allogeneic stem cell transplantation. MiXCR, applied by TCRdb to the RT-PCR reads, yields one record per CDR3 protein. The table lists about 210,000 distinct CDR3 sequences, roughly two fifths of them singletons. Sequenced: blood, either unsorted or a sorted T cell fraction (not recorded which). The receptors come from a human donor who was either an allogeneic HSCT recipient or a stem cell or donor lymphocyte infusion donor (not recorded which). It is not recorded whose cells these are; they may come from a transplant donor.

The genes are TRBV12-3 or TRBV12-4 and TRBJ1-5; possible D gene TRBD1, 6 bases. The V end lost 4 bases, the J end lost 2 bases, and 24 bases lay between the germline ends. This CDR3 spans 19 amino acids. The CDR3: CASSSIYGRGGSGNQPQHF. In DNA form, the CDR3 reads TGTGCCAGCAGTTCAATTTACGGCAGGGGAGGTTCCGGCAATCAGCCCCAGCATTTT.

The rearrangement links TRBV3-1 to TRBJ1-1; perhaps TRBD1 as D (5 bases). Germline CDR1 and CDR2: LGHDT and YNNKEL (reference sequence). This CDR3 has 13 residues. V lost 8 bases and J lost 5, with 15 bases in between. CDR3 DNA: TGTGCCAGCGCCGACAGTATTGGTACTGAAGCTTTCTTT. Its translation is CASADSIGTEAFF.

This rearrangement joins TRBV27 to TRBJ2-7; 10 positions match TRBD2. This CDR3 has 14 amino acids. Unmatched junction bases numbered 7, after V lost 7 bases and J lost 4 bases. Germline V gene data show CDR1 as MNHEY and CDR2 as SMNVEV (reference sequence). The CDR3 bases are TGTGCCAGCACAGAGCGGGGGGGCTTGTACGAGCAGTACTTC. It translates to CASTERGGLYEQYF.

This clonotype was observed a handful of times. V is TRBV6-5 and J is TRBJ1-2, with 9 bases lining up with TRBD1. This CDR3 is 13 amino acids long. Per the germline V gene, CDR1 is MNHEY and CDR2 is SVGAGI. V lost 6 bases and J lost 8; bases outside the gene matches: 7. The chain's CDR3 is CASRLQGARGYTF. The CDR3 bases are TGTGCCAGCAGGTTACAGGGGGCGCGAGGCTACACCTTC.

This rearrangement joins TRBV12-3 or TRBV12-4 to TRBJ2-5; D call uncertain. V lost 2 bases and J lost 5, with 6 bases in between. CDR3 length: 12 residues. The CDR3 DNA reads as TGTGCCAGCAGTTTAACCCCCGAGACCCAGTACTTC. The encoded protein is CASSLTPETQYF.

This clonotype was recorded at least ten times. As DNA, the CDR3 is TGTGCCACCAGACAGGGGACCGTGAACACTGAAGCTTTCTTT. Translation: CATRQGTVNTEAFF. The chain recombines TRBV24-1 with TRBJ1-1, with TRBD1 identical over 7 bases. Germline CDR1 is KGHDR and CDR2 is SFDVKD. V was clipped by 7 bases and J by 0 bases; unmatched bases: 4. The CDR3 covers 14 residues.

This clonotype has only one observation. The V and J genes are TRBV7-9 and TRBJ2-1, with 9 bases matching TRBD1. The CDR3 is made up of 15 amino acids. CDR1 and CDR2 (germline): SEHNR, FQNEAQ (reference sequence). V gave up 5 bases and J gave up 6 bases; unmatched junction bases: 8. CDR3 in DNA: TGTGCCAGCAGCCCCTCCGGGACAGGGCGCAATGAGCAGTTCTTC. Its translation is CASSPSGTGRNEQFF.

The chain recombines TRBV7-2 with TRBJ1-5, with TRBD1 matching over 9 bases. Germline values: CDR1 SGHTA, CDR2 FQGNSA. With 6 bases clipped from V and 4 bases from J, the junction kept 1 base outside the gene matches. The CDR3 is 13 residues long. The CDR3 loop is CASSGTGNQPQHF. CDR3 DNA sequence: TGTGCCAGCAGTGGGACAGGGAATCAGCCCCAGCATTTT.

This chain joins TRBV20-1 and TRBJ2-7; possible D gene TRBD2, 6 bases. Germline V lookup: CDR1 DFQATT, CDR2 SNEGSKA (reference sequence). V lost 5 bases, J lost 7 bases, and 15 bases lay in between. The CDR3 is 12 amino acids. The CDR3 coding sequence is TGCAGTGCTGAGCTTGGTGCGGGGGAGCAGTACTTC. This gives the protein CSAELGAGEQYF.

In this sample, this clonotype turned up a few times. This CDR3 is CASSFSRDGNSPLHF. The CDR3 DNA reads as TGTGCCAGCAGTTTCTCTCGGGATGGAAATTCACCCCTCCACTTT. The chain employs TRBV12-3 or TRBV12-4 and TRBJ1-6, with no clear D. The CDR3 loop spans 15 amino acids. V lost 3 bases and J 7 bases, leaving 13 bases between the germline ends.

This clonotype was found a few times. The CDR3 loop is CSVIRGAENTEAFF. DNA of the CDR3: TGCAGCGTCATCCGAGGGGCGGAGAACACTGAAGCTTTCTTT. The rearrangement joins TRBV29-1 to TRBJ1-1; perhaps TRBD1 as D (5 bases). The CDR3 is 14 residues long. The V gene's germline CDR1 is SQVTM and CDR2 ANQGSEA. Trimming pared 6 bases from V and 1 base from J, leaving 15 bases between.

The chain has TRBV6-6 and TRBJ2-7; D remains ambiguous. V was trimmed by 4 bases and J by 7 bases, leaving 17 bases between them. This CDR3 has 14 residues. Germline values: CDR1 MNHNY, CDR2 SVGAGI (reference sequence). DNA of the CDR3: TGTGCCAGCAGTTTTAAGTCCGGGCTCGGTGAGCAGTACTTC. Protein: CASSFKSGLGEQYF.

A few counts support this clonotype. The rearrangement uses TRBV28 and TRBJ1-1, with D possibly TRBD1 on 5 matching bases. Germline V CDR1 and CDR2: MDHEN, SYDVKM. V lost 11 bases and J lost 6, with 16 bases in between. The CDR3 has 12 amino acids. CDR3 amino acids: CASQVGTAEAFF. CDR3 DNA: TGTGCCTCACAGGTGGGGACCGCTGAAGCTTTCTTT.

This clonotype was detected a few times. This chain connects TRBV7-2 to TRBJ2-5; 9 nucleotides agree with TRBD2. The CDR3 covers 13 residues. The J segment lost 5 bases and the V segment lost 4 bases, leaving 2 bases of the junction unmatched. Germline values: CDR1 SGHTA, CDR2 FQGNSA. DNA for the CDR3: TGTGCCAGCAGCTGGACTAGCGACGAGACCCAGTACTTC. Its protein product is CASSWTSDETQYF.

The sample holds a few counts of this clonotype. V usage is TRBV5-1 and J usage is TRBJ1-5; tentative D call: TRBD1 (5 bases). The germline V gene encodes CDR1 SGHRS and CDR2 YFSETQ. Trimming stripped 2 bases from V and 1 base from J, with 10 bases between. The CDR3 is 15 residues long. CDR3 sequence (DNA): TGCGCCAGCAGCTTCGCAGGGTTGAGCAATCAGCCCCAGCATTTT. Protein: CASSFAGLSNQPQHF.

This sequence joins TRBV12-3 or TRBV12-4 and TRBJ1-4; 8 bases agree with TRBD1. Germline trimming cut 1 base from V and 11 bases from J; bases unmatched to any gene: 9. The CDR3 runs to 15 residues. CDR3 loop: CASSLGQGAPGKLFF. The CDR3 bases are TGTGCCAGCAGTTTAGGGCAGGGGGCGCCGGGGAAACTGTTTTTT.

CDR3 coding DNA: TGTGCCAGCAGCTTTGCCGACAGGGGGATTTACGAGCAGTACTTC. It encodes CASSFADRGIYEQYF. The V and J genes are TRBV7-9 and TRBJ2-7, with 9 positions matching TRBD1. The CDR3 loop spans 15 amino acids. The germline CDR1 and CDR2 sequences are SEHNR and FQNEAQ (reference sequence). J gave up 4 bases and V 3 bases, and 7 bases lay outside the gene matches.

Worth noting for this clonotype: Germline is not matched at one junction end, which may reflect a read error. The chain recombines TRBV28 with TRBJ2-3; D perhaps matches TRBD1 (6 bases). This CDR3 has 12 residues. Germline CDR1 is MDHEN and CDR2 is SYDVKM. The CDR3 region is CASSLSRDISDF. CDR3 DNA sequence: TGTGCCAGCAGTTTGTCCCGGGACATCTCGGATTTT.

The chain carries TRBV18 and TRBJ2-3; D unresolved. The CDR3 runs to 13 residues. Trimming pared 3 bases from V and 6 bases from J, leaving 10 bases between. CDR1 is KGHSH, CDR2 LQKENI, per germline. CDR3: CASSPGSRDTQYF. The CDR3 DNA follows: TGTGCCAGCTCACCCGGATCGAGGGATACGCAGTATTTT.

The V gene is TRBV7-9, the J gene TRBJ2-2; D possibly corresponds to TRBD1 (5 bases). This CDR3 region has 15 residues. Deletions cut 4 bases from V and 0 bases from J, with 9 bases between. From germline, CDR1 is SEHNR and CDR2 FQNEAQ (reference sequence). The CDR3 sequence is CASSSEQANTGELFF. The CDR3 nucleotides are TGTGCCAGCAGCTCGGAACAGGCGAACACCGGGGAGCTGTTTTTT.

The chain uses TRBV5-1 and TRBJ2-5; D is perhaps TRBD1 or TRBD2 (5 bases each). Germline V CDR1 and CDR2: SGHRS, YFSETQ. V lost 5 bases and J 3 bases, leaving 14 bases between the germline ends. CDR3 size: 14 residues. For the CDR3, the DNA is TGCGCCAGCAGTTCCGGGACGGCAAAAGAGACCCAGTACTTC. Protein sequence: CASSSGTAKETQYF.

J is TRBJ2-1 and V is TRBV19, with no clear D. The CDR3 has 14 residues. V lost 3 bases to trimming and J lost 2 bases, with 8 bases between them. From germline, CDR1 is LNHDA and CDR2 SQIVND (reference sequence). The CDR3 nucleotides are TGTGCCAGTAGTATCGGCGAACCCTACAATGAGCAGTTCTTC. Its translation: CASSIGEPYNEQFF.

This clonotype was found a few times. This chain joins TRBV12-3 or TRBV12-4 and TRBJ2-1, with 9 bases that match TRBD2. This CDR3 is 15 amino acids long. V was pared by 6 bases and J by 9 bases, with 12 bases of the junction left unmatched. As DNA, the CDR3 is TGTGCCAGCAGCGGCGCCGGGACTAGCTGGGGTGAGCAGTTCTTC. Encoded protein: CASSGAGTSWGEQFF.